This TCR beta chain was documented in a study of T cells after yellow fever vaccination. The V and J ends lost 4 bases and 7 bases, in that order; junction bases with no gene match: 6. From germline, CDR1 is MNHEY and CDR2 SVGEGT. The CDR3 covers 15 residues. TCRdb re-derived calls from the 5' RACE reads in MiXCR, one entry per CDR3 protein. This sample yields 450,000 to 550,000 distinct CDR3 sequences, of which about a fifth are seen a single time; around an eighth belongs to the top ten. The sequencing used PBMCs, collected 15 days after the yellow fever booster vaccination. This rearrangement joins TRBV6-2 or TRBV6-3 to TRBJ2-1; TRBD2 matches at 11 bases. The clonotype was recovered from a man aged 25-40 years who received the YFV17D yellow fever vaccine. CDR3 bases: TGTGCCAGCAGTTGGACTAGCGGGCGTTCTAATGAGCAGTTCTTC. Protein: CASSWTSGRSNEQFF.